This T cell receptor (beta chain) originates from a study of beta chain features in type 1 diabetes. Study-level findings and limits: Among patients with Type 1 diabetes, TCRB CDR3s were moderately but significantly shorter in every one of the four CD4+ subsets.

Expressed TCRB transcripts were sequenced after all isolated RNA was converted to cDNA. The protocol was immunoSEQ multiplex PCR, while the TCRdb copy is restricted to in-frame clones and leaves out a portion. Of 130,000 or so clones detected, roughly 17% appear once; the ten largest clones hold roughly 2.6%. This clone came up a few times. Antigen unknown. The J segment lost 14 bases and the V segment lost 4 bases, leaving 11 bases of the junction unmatched. This CDR3 has 13 residues. CDR1 and CDR2 (germline): SGHTA, FQGNSA. The V gene is TRBV7-2, the J gene TRBJ1-1; TRBD1 matches 9 bases. Source material: central memory CD4+ T cells from blood. The TCR comes from a man aged 18 to 35 with type 1 diabetes. This CDR3 reads CASSSLLGQGRFF. Written as DNA, the CDR3 is TGTGCCAGCAGCTCTCTTTTGGGACAGGGCCGCTTCTTT.